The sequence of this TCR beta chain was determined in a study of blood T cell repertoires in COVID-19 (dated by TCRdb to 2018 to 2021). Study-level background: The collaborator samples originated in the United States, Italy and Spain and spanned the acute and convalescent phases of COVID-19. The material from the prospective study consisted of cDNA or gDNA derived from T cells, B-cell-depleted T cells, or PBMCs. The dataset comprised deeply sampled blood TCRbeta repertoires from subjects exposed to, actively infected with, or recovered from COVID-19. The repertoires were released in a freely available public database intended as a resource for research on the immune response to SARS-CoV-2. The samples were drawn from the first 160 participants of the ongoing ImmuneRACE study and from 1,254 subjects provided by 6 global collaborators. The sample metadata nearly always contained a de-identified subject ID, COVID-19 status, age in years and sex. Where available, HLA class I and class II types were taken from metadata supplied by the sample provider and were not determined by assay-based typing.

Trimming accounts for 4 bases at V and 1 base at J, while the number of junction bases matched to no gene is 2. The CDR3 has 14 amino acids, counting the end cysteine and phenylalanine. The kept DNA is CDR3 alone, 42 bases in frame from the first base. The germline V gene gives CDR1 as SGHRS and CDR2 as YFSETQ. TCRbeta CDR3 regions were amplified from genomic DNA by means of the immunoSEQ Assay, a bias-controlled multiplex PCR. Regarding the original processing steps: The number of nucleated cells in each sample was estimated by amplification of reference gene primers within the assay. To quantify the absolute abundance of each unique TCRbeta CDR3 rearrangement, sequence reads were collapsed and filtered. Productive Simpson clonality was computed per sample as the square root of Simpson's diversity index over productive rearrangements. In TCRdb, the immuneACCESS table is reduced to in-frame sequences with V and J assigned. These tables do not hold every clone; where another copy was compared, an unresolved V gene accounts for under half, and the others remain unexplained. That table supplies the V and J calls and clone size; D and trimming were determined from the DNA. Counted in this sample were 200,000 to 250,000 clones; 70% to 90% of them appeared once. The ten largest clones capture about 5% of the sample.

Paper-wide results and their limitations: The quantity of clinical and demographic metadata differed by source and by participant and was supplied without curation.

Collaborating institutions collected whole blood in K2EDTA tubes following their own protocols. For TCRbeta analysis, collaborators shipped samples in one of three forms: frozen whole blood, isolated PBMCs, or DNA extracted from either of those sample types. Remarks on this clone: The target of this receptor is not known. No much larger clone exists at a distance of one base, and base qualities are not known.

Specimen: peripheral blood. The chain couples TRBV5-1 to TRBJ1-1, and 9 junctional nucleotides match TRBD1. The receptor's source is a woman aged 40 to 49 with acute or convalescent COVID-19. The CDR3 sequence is CASSQDRGNTEAFF. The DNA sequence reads TGCGCCAGCAGCCAGGACAGGGGGAACACTGAAGCTTTCTTT. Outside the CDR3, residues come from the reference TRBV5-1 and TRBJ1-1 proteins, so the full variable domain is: KAGVTQTPRYLIKTRGQQVTLSCSPISGHRSVSWYQQTPGQGLQFLFEYFSETQRNKGNFPGRFSGRQFSNSRSEMNVSTLELGDSALYLCASSQDRGNTEAFFGQGTRLTVV.